The 18 T cell receptor beta chains below were found in one sample sequenced in a study of T cells expressing NK-cell markers. Following a re-call of the 5' RACE reads, TCRdb has one entry per CDR3 protein and lacks DNA. Its table records 150,000 to 200,000 distinct CDR3 sequences. Specimen: blood T cells: a sorted CD56 or NKG2C T cell subset, CD4+ or CD8+ T cells, or bulk PBMC T cells (not recorded which). These receptors were collected from a man aged 18-70 years in good health.

The chain is built from TRBV9 and TRBJ2-7; the TCRdb call, TRBD2, lacks DNA for checking. The length of the CDR3 is 15 residues. The germline gives CDR1 SGDLS, CDR2 YYNGEE. This CDR3 reads CASSEGGAAPYEQYF. Full variable domain (rest looked up from reference TRBV9 and TRBJ2-7): DSGVTQTPKHLITATGQRVTLRCSPRSGDLSVYWYQQSLDQGLQFLIQYYNGEERAKGNILERFSAQQFPDLHSELNLSSLELGDSALYFCASSEGGAAPYEQYFGPGTRLTVT.

The rearrangement uses TRBV7-9 and TRBJ2-1; no DNA is available, so the TRBD2 call from TCRdb remains unchecked. The CDR3 is 16 residues long. CDR1 SEHNR and CDR2 FQNEAQ come from the germline V gene (reference sequence). This CDR3 is CASSLLTSGRNNEQFF.

The chain is built from TRBV7-6 and TRBJ1-6. The CDR3 covers 16 residues. In germline, CDR1 is SGHVS, CDR2 FNYEAQ. CDR3 sequence: CASSATGSSYNSPLHF.

This rearrangement joins TRBV20-1 to TRBJ1-1. The germline gives CDR1 DFQATT, CDR2 SNEGSKA (reference sequence). The CDR3 spans 12 residues. CDR3 in amino acids: CSRGRLNTEAFF.

CDR3 region: CASSERGQVDQPQHF. J is TRBJ1-5 and V is TRBV2; TCRdb picks TRBD1, but there is no DNA to check that call. Germline CDR1 reads SNHLY; CDR2 reads FYNNEI. The CDR3 consists of 15 residues.

The rearrangement uses TRBV4-1 and TRBJ2-7; TCRdb returns TRBD1, unconfirmable since there is no DNA. The CDR3 contains 16 residues. Germline V lookup: CDR1 MGHRA, CDR2 YSYEKL. This chain's CDR3 is CASSQLGTGGFYEQYF.

The CDR3 spells CASSTTGTVFGTDTQYF. The rearrangement joins TRBV19 to TRBJ2-3; TCRdb gives TRBD1 as the D gene, but with no DNA this cannot be confirmed. Germline CDR1 reads LNHDA; CDR2 reads SQIVND (reference sequence). The CDR3 sequence is 17 residues long. Variable domain in full (rest from reference TRBV19 and TRBJ2-3): DGGITQSPKYLFRKEGQNVTLSCEQNLNHDAMYWYRQDPGQGLRLIYYSQIVNDFQKGDIAEGYSVSREKKESFPLTVTSAQKNPTAFYLCASSTTGTVFGTDTQYFGPGTRLTVL.

This chain connects TRBV12-3 or TRBV12-4 to TRBJ1-2; the TCRdb call, TRBD1, lacks DNA for checking. The CDR3 contains 14 residues. Here the CDR3 reads CASSFRGLDYGYTF.

The rearrangement joins TRBV20-1 to TRBJ2-5; the TRBD2 assignment by TCRdb is unverifiable without DNA. CDR1 is DFQATT, CDR2 SNEGSKA, per germline (reference sequence). The CDR3 extends over 17 amino acids. The CDR3 region is CSARGLAGGGPQETQYF.

This chain connects TRBV5-1 to TRBJ2-4; TCRdb names TRBD1, which stays unverified in the absence of DNA. Germline-derived CDR1 and CDR2 are SGHRS and YFSETQ. This CDR3 comprises 16 residues. The CDR3 spells CASSYRQGSSKNIQYF.

The V call is TRBV3-1, the J call TRBJ2-5; TCRdb names TRBD2, which stays unverified in the absence of DNA. The V gene's germline CDR1 is LGHDT and CDR2 YNNKEL (reference sequence). The CDR3 is 15 amino acids. The CDR3 region is CASSQVKAGGETQYF.

J is TRBJ1-1 and V is TRBV5-1. CDR1 SGHRS and CDR2 YFSETQ come from the germline V gene. This CDR3 contains 21 residues. CDR3 sequence reads: CASSLPLDRTKRDGMNTEAFF.

The chain has TRBV27 and TRBJ1-2; TCRdb returns TRBD1, unconfirmable since there is no DNA. This CDR3 comprises 17 residues. CDR1 is MNHEY, CDR2 SMNVEV, per germline (reference sequence). CDR3 amino acids: CASSLFWGPKADYGYTF.

This chain uses TRBV12-5 with TRBJ2-7; TCRdb returns TRBD1, unconfirmable since there is no DNA. This CDR3 is 13 amino acids long. In germline, CDR1 is LGHNT, CDR2 FRNRAP. CDR3 residues: CASGLNPGYEQYF. The variable domain in full, completed from reference TRBV12-5 and TRBJ2-7, reads DARVTQTPRHKVTEMGQEVTMRCQPILGHNTVFWYRQTMMQGLELLAYFRNRAPLDDSGMPKDRFSAEMPDATLATLKIQPSEPRDSAVYFCASGLNPGYEQYFGPGTRLTVT.

This sequence joins TRBV12-3 or TRBV12-4 and TRBJ2-3; with no DNA, the TCRdb D assignment of TRBD1 cannot be verified. CDR3 length equals 15 residues. CDR3 in amino acids: CASSLVGGRTDTQYF.

The V call is TRBV7-9, the J call TRBJ2-5; TCRdb names TRBD2, which stays unverified in the absence of DNA. Germline CDR1 SEHNR, CDR2 FQNEAQ (reference sequence). The CDR3 is 15 residues long. CDR3 loop: CASSLGTSDQETQYF.

V is TRBV14 and J is TRBJ2-5; TCRdb's assignment of TRBD1 cannot be checked, as there is no DNA. The CDR3 extends over 14 amino acids. The germline V gene has CDR1 SGHDN and CDR2 FVKESK. The CDR3 region is CASSQVGTLKTQYF.

The chain recombines TRBV10-3 with TRBJ2-1; the D call from TCRdb, TRBD2, cannot be confirmed without DNA. The CDR3 runs 13 residues. Germline V gives CDR1 ENHRY, CDR2 SYGVKD. CDR3 amino acids: CAISATWGNEQFF.